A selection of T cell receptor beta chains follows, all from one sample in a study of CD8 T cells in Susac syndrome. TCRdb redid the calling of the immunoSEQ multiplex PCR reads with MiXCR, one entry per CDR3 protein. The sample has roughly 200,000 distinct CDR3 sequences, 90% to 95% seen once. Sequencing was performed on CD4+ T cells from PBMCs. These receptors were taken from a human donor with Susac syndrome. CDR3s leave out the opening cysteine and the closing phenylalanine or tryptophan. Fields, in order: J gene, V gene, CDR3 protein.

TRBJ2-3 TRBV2 ASSEETSGGAWTDTQY
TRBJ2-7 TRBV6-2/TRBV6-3 ASSPRREQY
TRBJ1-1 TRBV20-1 SASRGNTEAF
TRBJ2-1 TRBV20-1 SARTSGSWNEQF
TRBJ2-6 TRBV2 ARTGTLSGANVLT
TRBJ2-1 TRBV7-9 ASSSTPGQGAPQQF
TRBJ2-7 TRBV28 ASRQAGGQGPSYEQY
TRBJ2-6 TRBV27 ASRPGAGRSSGANVLT
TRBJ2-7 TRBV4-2 ASGGQVSGEQY
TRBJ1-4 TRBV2 ASRDGQPATNEKLF
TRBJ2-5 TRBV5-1 ASSVGQAGETQY
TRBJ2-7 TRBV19 ASSLAGTEAYEQY
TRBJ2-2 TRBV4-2 ASSQRTSGRTGELF
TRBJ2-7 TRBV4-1 ASSQKAQGGPTDEQY
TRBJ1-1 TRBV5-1 ASSLGHQRAEAF
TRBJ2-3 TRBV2 ASEKGDTQY
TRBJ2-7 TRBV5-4 ASSPGTSGTYEQY
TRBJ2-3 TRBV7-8 ASSFGLAAPPDTQY
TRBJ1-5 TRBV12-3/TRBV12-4 ASSAGRFSNQPQH
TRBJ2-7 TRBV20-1 SARAQRGENEQY
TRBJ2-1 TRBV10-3 AISGTSGGYEQF
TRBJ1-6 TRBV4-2 ASSQAGENNSPLH
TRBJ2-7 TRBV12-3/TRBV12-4 ASSLGGGLSYEQY
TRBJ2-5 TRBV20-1 SARAKLASQETQY
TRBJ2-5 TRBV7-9 ASSTGLAETQY
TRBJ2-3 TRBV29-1 SVEGSGASTDTQY
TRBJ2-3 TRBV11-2 ASSILQGRDTQY
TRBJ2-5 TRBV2 ASTREGGETQY
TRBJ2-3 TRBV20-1 SARRGGFRFADTQY
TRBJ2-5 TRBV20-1 SAREGSGRAETQY
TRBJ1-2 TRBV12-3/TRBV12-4 ASSHGTGYGYT
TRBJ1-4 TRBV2 ASSELRDEKLF
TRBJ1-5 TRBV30 AWSVQVQDQPQH
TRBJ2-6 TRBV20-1 SASPSSGANVLT
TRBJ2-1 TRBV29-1 SVYGTSGSYNNEQF
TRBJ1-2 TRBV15 ATSRDRRTGGLANYGYT
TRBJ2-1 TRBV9 ASSVAFDRVDEQF
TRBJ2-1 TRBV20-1 SATSGGEQF
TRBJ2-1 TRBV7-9 ASSLGSGKISNEQF
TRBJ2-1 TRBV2 ASRRLAGDSYNEQF
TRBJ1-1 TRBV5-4 ASSLLDRDEAF
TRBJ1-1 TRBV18 ASSPRGVKAF
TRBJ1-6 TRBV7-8 ASSQGGGNSPLH
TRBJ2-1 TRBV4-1 ASSQGPAGGSNEQF
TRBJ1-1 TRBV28 ASRSRNTEAF
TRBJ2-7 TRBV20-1 SASPVDRVWEQY